Listed here are 13 T cell receptor beta chains from one sample, sequenced in a study of blood T cell repertoires in COVID-19 (dated by TCRdb to 2020 to 2022). Preparation of the library involved the immunoSEQ multiplex PCR assay. As stored in TCRdb, this immuneACCESS dataset retains in-frame rearrangements with V and J assigned. A fraction of the clones does not appear; measured against another copy, unresolved V genes explain less than half of the discrepancy, and the remainder lacks a known reason. The table for this sample lists tens of thousands of clones; about 81% of them were counted only once. 22% of the sample lies in the top ten. The sample comprised peripheral blood. The receptors were gathered from a woman aged 55 to 70 with acute or convalescent COVID-19.

The genes are TRBV5-4 and TRBJ2-7, with TRBD1 as a possible D gene (5 bases). Trimming pared 3 bases from V and 2 bases from J, leaving 12 bases between. Germline V gene sequence: CDR1 SGHNT, CDR2 YYREEE (reference sequence). This CDR3 contains 14 residues. The CDR3 nucleotides are TGTGCCAGCAGCTGGGCAGGACACCCCTACGAGCAGTACTTC. It encodes CASSWAGHPYEQYF.

This clone was detected once. The chain has TRBV24-1 and TRBJ2-3; 8 positions agree with TRBD2. Germline lookup yields CDR1 KGHDR and CDR2 SFDVKD. V lost 4 bases, J lost 0 bases, and 8 bases stayed unmatched. CDR3 size: 17 residues. As DNA, the CDR3 is TGTGCCACCAGTGAACGGACAGCGGGGGAAAGCACAGATACGCAGTATTTT. It specifies CATSERTAGESTDTQYF.

The V call is TRBV5-6, the J call TRBJ1-1; D is unresolved. V gave up 4 bases and J gave up 11 bases, with 12 bases separating them. Per the germline V gene, CDR1 is SGHDT and CDR2 is YYEEEE. This CDR3 has 11 residues. CDR3 loop: CASSRGTTAFF. The CDR3 DNA sequence: TGTGCCAGCAGCCGAGGTACAACGGCTTTCTTT. The entire variable domain, with the rest obtained from reference TRBV5-6 and TRBJ1-1, is as follows: DAGVTQSPTHLIKTRGQQVTLRCSPKSGHDTVSWYQQALGQGPQFIFQYYEEEERQRGNFPDRFSGHQFPNYSSELNVNALLLGDSALYLCASSRGTTAFFGQGTRLTVV.

The chain recombines TRBV5-1 with TRBJ1-6, with 7 positions matching TRBD1. CDR3 length equals 15 residues. Germline assignment: CDR1 SGHRS and CDR2 YFSETQ. Trimming removed 4 bases from V and 7 bases from J; junction bases left unmatched: 8. CDR3: CASSPLGTANSPLHF. The CDR3 coding sequence is TGCGCCAGCAGCCCTTTAGGGACAGCCAATTCACCCCTCCACTTT. The full variable domain, completed using reference TRBV5-1 and TRBJ1-6, is KAGVTQTPRYLIKTRGQQVTLSCSPISGHRSVSWYQQTPGQGLQFLFEYFSETQRNKGNFPGRFSGRQFSNSRSEMNVSTLELGDSALYLCASSPLGTANSPLHFGNGTRLTVT.

The CDR3 here is CATTGDYTGELFF. The CDR3 DNA reads as TGTGCCACCACAGGGGACTACACCGGGGAGCTGTTTTTT. J is TRBJ2-2 and V is TRBV10-3, with TRBD1 as a possible D gene (7 bases). CDR3 size: 13 residues. Germline lookup yields CDR1 ENHRY and CDR2 SYGVKD. Trimming stripped 10 bases from V and 3 bases from J, with 12 bases between.

The chain has TRBV7-9 and TRBJ2-7, with a weak D call TRBD1 (5 bases). Germline values: CDR1 SEHNR, CDR2 FQNEAQ (reference sequence). Trimming removed 5 bases at V and 3 bases at J, with 14 bases between. This CDR3 is built from 14 residues. The DNA for the CDR3 is TGTGCCAGCAGCAACAGGACGGAACACTACGAGCAGTACTTC. Its protein product is CASSNRTEHYEQYF.

The chain is built from TRBV7-9 and TRBJ1-1; D is undetermined. The CDR3 has 14 amino acids. CDR1 and CDR2 from the germline V gene are SEHNR and FQNEAQ (reference sequence). Trimming removed 5 bases from V and 0 bases from J, with 10 bases in between. CDR3 DNA sequence: TGTGCCAGCAGCCCGAGAACTTTGAACACTGAAGCTTTCTTT. This encodes CASSPRTLNTEAFF.

The genes are TRBV5-1 and TRBJ2-3; 12 bases are shared with TRBD1. Trimming removed 4 bases from V and 3 bases from J; junction bases left unmatched: 3. The CDR3 runs 15 residues. The V gene's germline CDR1 is SGHRS and CDR2 YFSETQ. CDR3 loop: CASSRDRGRTDTQYF. The CDR3 nucleotides read TGCGCCAGCAGCAGGGACAGGGGGCGGACAGATACGCAGTATTTT.

J is TRBJ1-1 and V is TRBV7-2, with 8 bases that match TRBD1. V shed 7 bases and J 7 bases; nucleotides not matched to a gene: 11. Germline-derived CDR1 and CDR2 are SGHTA and FQGNSA. This CDR3 region has 14 residues. The CDR3 sequence: CASTPSGGQGEAFF. The CDR3 bases are TGTGCCAGCACTCCTTCAGGGGGCCAGGGTGAAGCTTTCTTT.

The rearrangement uses TRBV12-3 or TRBV12-4 and TRBJ1-1; D gene ambiguous. V gave up 1 base and J gave up 2 bases, with 5 bases separating them. The CDR3 extends over 13 amino acids. CDR3 region: CASSLVYNTEAFF. Here the CDR3 DNA reads TGTGCCAGCAGTTTAGTATATAACACTGAAGCTTTCTTT.

The J gene is TRBJ1-6, the V gene TRBV7-2; 7 bases agree with TRBD1. CDR3 length: 16 residues. Trimming at V came to 5 bases and at J to 6 bases, leaving 10 bases not matched to a gene. From germline, CDR1 is SGHTA and CDR2 FQGNSA. The CDR3 loop reads CASSVQGSSRNSPLHF. In nucleotides, the CDR3 is TGTGCCAGCAGCGTACAGGGGTCCTCCCGTAATTCACCCCTCCACTTT.

This chain connects TRBV29-1 to TRBJ2-2, with D possibly matching TRBD2 (6 bases). V was shortened by 8 bases and J by 5 bases, with 12 bases between the two germline ends. The CDR3 is made up of 12 amino acids. CDR1 is SQVTM and CDR2 is ANQGSEA in the germline V gene. In nucleotides, the CDR3 is TGCAGCTCCTCTGCGGGGACCGGGGAGCTGTTTTTT. Protein sequence: CSSSAGTGELFF.

By its share, this clone is medium-sized (0.01 to 0.1%). V and J are TRBV5-5 and TRBJ2-7; 10 bases are a match to TRBD1. There are 14 residues in the CDR3. The V gene end was trimmed by 2 bases and the J gene end by 5 bases; junction bases not matched to a gene: 4. Germline values: CDR1 SGHKS, CDR2 YYEKEE (reference sequence). CDR3 region: CASSFGTGDNEQYF. In DNA form, the CDR3 reads TGTGCCAGCAGCTTCGGGACAGGGGACAACGAGCAGTACTTC. Full variable domain (missing parts from reference TRBV5-5 and TRBJ2-7): DAGVTQSPTHLIKTRGQQVTLRCSPISGHKSVSWYQQVLGQGPQFIFQYYEKEERGRGNFPDRFSARQFPNYSSELNVNALLLGDSALYLCASSFGTGDNEQYFGPGTRLTVT.